The T cell receptor beta chain under discussion was sequenced for a study of CD8+ T cells in alopecia areata. Investigators isolated RNA and reverse transcribed it into cDNA to act as the sequencing template. Measured with immunoSEQ multiplex PCR; TCRdb has only the in-frame clones, and not every one. The sample records approximately 58,000 clones, around 44% being singletons. Germline V CDR1 and CDR2: SEHNR, FQNEAQ (reference sequence). V shed 3 bases, J shed 0 bases, and the junction held 1 base outside the gene matches. This CDR3 spans 14 amino acids. The clonotype was recovered from a human donor with alopecia areata. The chain has TRBV7-9 and TRBJ2-7, with 8 nucleotides matching TRBD2. The sample consisted of NKG2D-low CD8+ T cells sorted from blood. CDR3 DNA sequence: TGTGCCAGCAGCTTTAGCGGGACCTCCTACGAGCAGTACTTC. Amino acid sequence: CASSFSGTSYEQYF.